A selection of T cell receptor beta chains follows, all from one sample in a study of blood T cells in healthy people across ages. Using its own MiXCR run on the 5' RACE reads, TCRdb lists one record per CDR3 protein. The sample consists of about 720,000 distinct CDR3 sequences, around 25% of them appearing once. A further study also used this sample, focusing on T cells of mothers and their children.

The source material was blood. These receptor sequences come from a boy aged 5-17 years in good health. Each CDR3 is given with its conserved first and last residue. Fields, in order: D gene, V gene, clone size, J gene, CDR3 DNA, CDR3 protein. A D gene is named only where the DNA matches it firmly. Size values are once, few and many counts, or a class for expanded clones, and some rows have none.

d_gene: -; v_gene: TRBV15; abundance: few; j_gene: TRBJ2-1; CDR3nt: TGTGCCACCAGCAGAGATGCTGGAGTAGCCACCCAGTTCTTC; CDR3aa: CATSRDAGVATQFF
d_gene: -; v_gene: TRBV6-1; abundance: -; j_gene: TRBJ1-1; CDR3nt: TGTGCCAGCAAAGAAAATGTCGAAGCTTTCTTT; CDR3aa: CASKENVEAFF
d_gene: -; v_gene: TRBV5-6; abundance: few; j_gene: TRBJ2-2; CDR3nt: TGTGCCAGCAGCGTGGGCGGGTTAAACACCGGGGAGCTGTTTTTT; CDR3aa: CASSVGGLNTGELFF
d_gene: -; v_gene: TRBV7-2; abundance: -; j_gene: TRBJ2-3; CDR3nt: TGTGCCAGCAGCTTAGATCTCAAAGGGGCCACAGATACGCAGTATTTT; CDR3aa: CASSLDLKGATDTQYF
d_gene: -; v_gene: TRBV7-9; abundance: -; j_gene: TRBJ2-6; CDR3nt: TGTGCCAGCAGGCGGGACAACTCTGGGGCCAACGTCCTGACTTTC; CDR3aa: CASRRDNSGANVLTF
d_gene: TRBD1; v_gene: TRBV5-1; abundance: -; j_gene: TRBJ2-2; CDR3nt: TGCGCCAGCAGCTTGGACAGGGGTGCCGGGGAGCTGTTTTTT; CDR3aa: CASSLDRGAGELFF
d_gene: -; v_gene: TRBV29-1; abundance: -; j_gene: TRBJ2-6; CDR3nt: TGCAGCGTTGAAGTAACCCCCGCGGGGGCCAACGTCCTGACTTTC; CDR3aa: CSVEVTPAGANVLTF
d_gene: TRBD1; v_gene: TRBV20-1; abundance: few; j_gene: TRBJ2-7; CDR3nt: TGCAGTGCTCCCGACAGGGTGCGCGAGCAGTACTTC; CDR3aa: CSAPDRVREQYF
d_gene: -; v_gene: TRBV7-6; abundance: few; j_gene: TRBJ2-1; CDR3nt: TGTGCCAGCAGCTACCGACTAGATAACAATGAGCAGTTCTTC; CDR3aa: CASSYRLDNNEQFF
d_gene: TRBD1; v_gene: TRBV27; abundance: -; j_gene: TRBJ2-1; CDR3nt: TGTGCCAGCACCACCGGGACAGGGCTCAATGAGCAGTTCTTC; CDR3aa: CASTTGTGLNEQFF
d_gene: -; v_gene: TRBV5-1; abundance: -; j_gene: TRBJ1-1; CDR3nt: TGCGCCAGCAGCTTGGAACAGGCCTCCCGATCTGAAGCTTTCTTT; CDR3aa: CASSLEQASRSEAFF
d_gene: TRBD2; v_gene: TRBV28; abundance: -; j_gene: TRBJ2-3; CDR3nt: TGTGCCAGCAGTTTTTTTGCACTAGCGGGAACAAACACAGATACGCAGTATTTT; CDR3aa: CASSFFALAGTNTDTQYF
d_gene: TRBD1; v_gene: TRBV20-1; abundance: few; j_gene: TRBJ1-5; CDR3nt: TGCAGTGCTAGCAGGGGGCGAGGTCAGCCCCAGCATTTT; CDR3aa: CSASRGRGQPQHF
d_gene: -; v_gene: TRBV12-3/TRBV12-4; abundance: few; j_gene: TRBJ1-5; CDR3nt: TGTGCCAGCAGCAATGTGGGGGGGGATCAGCCCCAGCATTTT; CDR3aa: CASSNVGGDQPQHF
d_gene: -; v_gene: TRBV18; abundance: -; j_gene: TRBJ1-1; CDR3nt: TGTGCCAGCTCATCGCAGGGAGACACTGAAGCTTTCTTT; CDR3aa: CASSSQGDTEAFF
d_gene: TRBD1; v_gene: TRBV16; abundance: many; j_gene: TRBJ2-7; CDR3nt: TGTGCCAGCAGCCACTTCGACAGGGTAACCTACGAGCAGTACTTC; CDR3aa: CASSHFDRVTYEQYF
d_gene: TRBD2; v_gene: TRBV7-2; abundance: few; j_gene: TRBJ2-7; CDR3nt: TGTGCCAGCAGCTTTTTAGCGGGAGGGAACGAGCAGTACTTC; CDR3aa: CASSFLAGGNEQYF
d_gene: -; v_gene: TRBV5-5; abundance: -; j_gene: TRBJ2-3; CDR3nt: TGTGCCAGCAGCTCTTGGTCCCAGGGCCTCACAGATACGCAGTATTTT; CDR3aa: CASSSWSQGLTDTQYF
d_gene: TRBD2; v_gene: TRBV29-1; abundance: -; j_gene: TRBJ2-5; CDR3nt: TGCAGCGTTGAAGCGGGGGAGGGGACCCAGTACTTC; CDR3aa: CSVEAGEGTQYF
d_gene: -; v_gene: TRBV10-2; abundance: -; j_gene: TRBJ2-1; CDR3nt: TGCGCCAGCACCATAGGGGGGGGTGAGCAGTTCTTC; CDR3aa: CASTIGGGEQFF
d_gene: -; v_gene: TRBV5-1; abundance: -; j_gene: TRBJ2-7; CDR3nt: TGCGCCAGCAGCCGGACAGACCCCTACGAGCAGTACTTC; CDR3aa: CASSRTDPYEQYF
d_gene: TRBD2; v_gene: TRBV25-1; abundance: -; j_gene: TRBJ2-7; CDR3nt: TGTGCCAGCAGTGAGAGACTAGCGGAAAGCTACGTGCAGTACTTC; CDR3aa: CASSERLAESYVQYF
d_gene: -; v_gene: TRBV7-2; abundance: few; j_gene: TRBJ2-6; CDR3nt: TGTGCCAGCAGCCAATACAGGTCCTTCTCTGGGGCCAACGTCCTGACTTTC; CDR3aa: CASSQYRSFSGANVLTF
d_gene: -; v_gene: TRBV18; abundance: few; j_gene: TRBJ2-5; CDR3nt: TGTGCCAGCTCACCGACGGAAAACACAGGGAGGGAAGAGACCCAGTACTTC; CDR3aa: CASSPTENTGREETQYF
d_gene: -; v_gene: TRBV3-1; abundance: few; j_gene: TRBJ2-7; CDR3nt: TGTGCCAGCAGCCAATTATCCGACTACGAGCAGTACTTC; CDR3aa: CASSQLSDYEQYF
d_gene: -; v_gene: TRBV3-1; abundance: -; j_gene: TRBJ2-2; CDR3nt: TGTGCCAGCAGCCAAGTAAGAACTCCCTCCGGGGAGCTGTTTTTT; CDR3aa: CASSQVRTPSGELFF
d_gene: -; v_gene: TRBV11-2; abundance: -; j_gene: TRBJ2-1; CDR3nt: TGTGCCAGCAGCTTGGGTGACATAGGGCACTACAATGAGCAGTTCTTC; CDR3aa: CASSLGDIGHYNEQFF
d_gene: -; v_gene: TRBV6-2/TRBV6-3; abundance: -; j_gene: TRBJ1-5; CDR3nt: TGTGCCAGCTGTCGGGGAAATCAGCCCCAGCATTTT; CDR3aa: CASCRGNQPQHF
d_gene: -; v_gene: TRBV29-1; abundance: many; j_gene: TRBJ2-7; CDR3nt: TGCAGCGCGCATGGACACACGGCCTACGAGCAGTACTTC; CDR3aa: CSAHGHTAYEQYF
d_gene: TRBD1; v_gene: TRBV2; abundance: -; j_gene: TRBJ1-2; CDR3nt: TGTGCCAGCGGACGAGGACAGGGAAACTATGGCTACACCTTC; CDR3aa: CASGRGQGNYGYTF
d_gene: TRBD2; v_gene: TRBV5-1; abundance: many; j_gene: TRBJ2-1; CDR3nt: TGCGCCAGCAGCTCTGGGACTAGCGGGATGGGCAATGAGCAGTTCTTC; CDR3aa: CASSSGTSGMGNEQFF
d_gene: -; v_gene: TRBV2; abundance: -; j_gene: TRBJ2-6; CDR3nt: TGTGCCAGCAGTGGGCCGGGGGACCGATTCTCTGGGGCCAACGTCCTGACTTTC; CDR3aa: CASSGPGDRFSGANVLTF
d_gene: -; v_gene: TRBV20-1; abundance: few; j_gene: TRBJ2-4; CDR3nt: TGCAGTGCTAGAACGGCGGCTATAGAGAAAAACATTCAGTACTTC; CDR3aa: CSARTAAIEKNIQYF
d_gene: TRBD2; v_gene: TRBV4-1; abundance: few; j_gene: TRBJ2-5; CDR3nt: TGCGCCAGCAGAGAATCCGGGACTATCGGAGAGACCCAGTACTTC; CDR3aa: CASRESGTIGETQYF
d_gene: -; v_gene: TRBV4-3; abundance: few; j_gene: TRBJ1-3; CDR3nt: TGCGCCAGCAGCCAAGAGATATCTGGAAACACCATATATTTT; CDR3aa: CASSQEISGNTIYF
d_gene: -; v_gene: TRBV10-3; abundance: -; j_gene: TRBJ2-2; CDR3nt: TGTGCCATCAGTGAGGGACGGGGGTCCGGGGAGCTGTTTTTT; CDR3aa: CAISEGRGSGELFF
d_gene: -; v_gene: TRBV7-3; abundance: few; j_gene: TRBJ2-1; CDR3nt: TGTGCCAGCAGCTTATACAGGGGGGGCTACAATGAGCAGTTCTTC; CDR3aa: CASSLYRGGYNEQFF
d_gene: TRBD1; v_gene: TRBV28; abundance: few; j_gene: TRBJ2-6; CDR3nt: TGTGCCAGCAGTTTATATCTGGCAGGGGGTCCCTCTGGGGCCAACGTCCTGACTTTC; CDR3aa: CASSLYLAGGPSGANVLTF
d_gene: -; v_gene: TRBV7-8; abundance: few; j_gene: TRBJ2-7; CDR3nt: TGTGCCAGCAGCTTAGCTGGACTATCACCCGAGCAGTACTTC; CDR3aa: CASSLAGLSPEQYF
d_gene: TRBD2; v_gene: TRBV28; abundance: few; j_gene: TRBJ2-4; CDR3nt: TGTGCCAGCGCGCACCCGACTAGCGCACCATTCAAGGGGAACATTCAGTACTTC; CDR3aa: CASAHPTSAPFKGNIQYF
d_gene: -; v_gene: TRBV7-9; abundance: once; j_gene: TRBJ2-7; CDR3nt: TGTGCCAGCAGCTTATCCGGGGGGCTTAAGGACTACGAGCAGTACTTC; CDR3aa: CASSLSGGLKDYEQYF
d_gene: -; v_gene: TRBV20-1; abundance: -; j_gene: TRBJ1-4; CDR3nt: TGCAGTGCTAGAGTATGGGGAAATGAGGGTTTT; CDR3aa: CSARVWGNEGF
d_gene: -; v_gene: TRBV6-4; abundance: few; j_gene: TRBJ2-1; CDR3nt: TGTGCCAGCAGTGAGGTAGGGATTCTTTCCTACAATGAGCAGTTCTTC; CDR3aa: CASSEVGILSYNEQFF
d_gene: TRBD1; v_gene: TRBV12-3/TRBV12-4; abundance: few; j_gene: TRBJ2-3; CDR3nt: TGTGCCAGCAGTACCCGGTACTTCGGCACAGGGGGATTAGATACGCAGTATTTT; CDR3aa: CASSTRYFGTGGLDTQYF
d_gene: -; v_gene: TRBV6-2/TRBV6-3; abundance: few; j_gene: TRBJ2-4; CDR3nt: TGTGCCAGCAGTTACGGGTTGCAGAACATTCAGTACTTC; CDR3aa: CASSYGLQNIQYF
d_gene: -; v_gene: TRBV15; abundance: few; j_gene: TRBJ1-5; CDR3nt: TGTGCCACCAGCAGAGGCCAGGGAGGAGGCAATCAGCCCCAGCATTTT; CDR3aa: CATSRGQGGGNQPQHF
d_gene: TRBD1; v_gene: TRBV12-3/TRBV12-4; abundance: -; j_gene: TRBJ1-2; CDR3nt: TGTGCCAGCCTCCCAAGGGACAGGGGGCTTGGTGGCTACACCTTC; CDR3aa: CASLPRDRGLGGYTF
d_gene: TRBD2; v_gene: TRBV29-1; abundance: many; j_gene: TRBJ2-1; CDR3nt: TGCAGCGTCCCCTTGGGGGGGTATGAGCAGTTCTTC; CDR3aa: CSVPLGGYEQFF
d_gene: -; v_gene: TRBV20-1; abundance: few; j_gene: TRBJ2-1; CDR3nt: TGCAGTGCTAGAGATTGGCAGCGATTTTGGCAGTTCTTC; CDR3aa: CSARDWQRFWQFF
d_gene: -; v_gene: TRBV19; abundance: -; j_gene: TRBJ2-7; CDR3nt: TGTGCCAGTAGTATAGAGAACGGCCCCACGGGGGAGCAGTACTTC; CDR3aa: CASSIENGPTGEQYF
d_gene: -; v_gene: TRBV15; abundance: -; j_gene: TRBJ2-1; CDR3nt: TGTGCCACCAGCGGCCGGGGGCCAGAGAATGAGCAGTTCTTC; CDR3aa: CATSGRGPENEQFF
d_gene: -; v_gene: TRBV10-3; abundance: -; j_gene: TRBJ2-6; CDR3nt: TGTGCCACCAGGGAGGGACAGCAATCCGGGGCCAACGTCCTGACTTTC; CDR3aa: CATREGQQSGANVLTF
d_gene: -; v_gene: TRBV10-2; abundance: few; j_gene: TRBJ1-4; CDR3nt: TGCGCCAGCGGGGGGGGTGAAAAACTGTTTTTT; CDR3aa: CASGGGEKLFF
d_gene: -; v_gene: TRBV27; abundance: few; j_gene: TRBJ2-7; CDR3nt: TGTGCCAGCAGTAGCGGACTACCGGCCAACGAGCAGTACTTC; CDR3aa: CASSSGLPANEQYF
d_gene: TRBD2; v_gene: TRBV28; abundance: -; j_gene: TRBJ2-1; CDR3nt: TGTGCCAGCAGCCGGCCGGGGGAGGGGCGGGATGAGCAGTTCTTC; CDR3aa: CASSRPGEGRDEQFF
d_gene: -; v_gene: TRBV28; abundance: -; j_gene: TRBJ2-7; CDR3nt: TGCGTCACAGGACCGATGAGCTCCTACGAGCAGTACTTC; CDR3aa: CVTGPMSSYEQYF
d_gene: TRBD1; v_gene: TRBV5-6; abundance: -; j_gene: TRBJ1-1; CDR3nt: TGTGCCAGCAGCTACCTGGGACAGGGGAACACTGAAGCTTTCTTT; CDR3aa: CASSYLGQGNTEAFF
d_gene: -; v_gene: TRBV5-1; abundance: -; j_gene: TRBJ2-1; CDR3nt: TGCGCCAGCAGGATGGGTCGCAATGAGCAGTTCTTC; CDR3aa: CASRMGRNEQFF
d_gene: TRBD1; v_gene: TRBV2; abundance: -; j_gene: TRBJ2-7; CDR3nt: TGTGCCAGCAGCCACAGGGGCGACGAGCAGTACTTC; CDR3aa: CASSHRGDEQYF
d_gene: -; v_gene: TRBV4-1; abundance: few; j_gene: TRBJ2-2; CDR3nt: TGCGCCAGCAGCCAAGGTGGTTCGTGGGAGATTATCGAGAGTACCGGGGAGCTGTTTTTT; CDR3aa: CASSQGGSWEIIESTGELFF